The entry that follows covers one TCR beta chain sequence. CDR3 length: 15 amino acids. V lost 0 bases and J lost 5; bases outside the gene matches: 6. Germline V gene lookup returns CDR1 MNHEY and CDR2 SVGAGI. The protocol was immunoSEQ multiplex PCR, while the TCRdb copy is restricted to in-frame clones and leaves out a portion. The sample carries about 27,000 clones, 84% recorded once. These data are taken from a study of siplizumab effects on memory and regulatory T cells. This sequence joins TRBV6-5 and TRBJ2-5, with 7 positions matching TRBD2. This clonotype originated in a human donor in good health. What was sequenced was memory CD4+ T cells sorted from blood. Here the CDR3 DNA reads TGTGCCAGCAGTTACTCACGGAAGGGAGGGGAGACCCAGTACTTC. It translates to CASSYSRKGGETQYF.